This T cell receptor beta chain was documented in a study of Ad26.COV2.S vaccination and SARS-CoV-2 variants. Method: immunoSEQ multiplex PCR; TCRdb's copy keeps in-frame clones and lacks some. The sample shows around 370,000 clones, around 92% of them seen only once. Comments on this clone: The antigen is undetermined.

Germline loops: CDR1 MNHEY, CDR2 SVGEGT. The CDR3 covers 16 residues. Trimming removed 5 bases at V and 2 bases at J, with 18 bases between. Study conclusions and caveats: Total T cell responses, in the TCR breadth and depth analyses, may have been underestimated. Across vaccine and placebo recipients, the breadth of non-spike TCRs was similar. Spike-specific TCR breadth was greater after Ad26.COV2.S than placebo. It was reported that spike-specific CD8+ and CD4+ T cell responses were substantially broad after vaccination.

This specimen was peripheral blood, taken after recovery from COVID-19. The sequence derives from a human donor who had recovered from COVID-19. The gene calls are TRBV6-2 or TRBV6-3 and TRBJ2-5, with D perhaps TRBD2 (6 bases). The DNA for the CDR3 is TGTGCCAGCAGTCTACAAACCGGGAGCCTACAAGAGACCCAGTACTTC. Translation gives CASSLQTGSLQETQYF.